The clone carrying this TCR beta chain was recorded once. Its cognate antigen is unknown. The data originate from a study of cytomegalovirus exposure and HLA in healthy donors. The donors were healthy bone marrow donors. Study conclusions and caveats: Using a false discovery rate of 0.05, a later analysis showed that 15,000 to 20,000 TCR beta sequences were associated with HLA alleles. V- and J-gene trimming of TCR beta was linked (in a later analysis) to a missense DCLRE1C variant. Earlier results showed most TCR beta V segments being productive about 87% or about 30% of the time.

Trimming removed 3 bases at V and 3 bases at J, with 17 bases between. The germline V gene has CDR1 SGHTA and CDR2 FQGTGA. The CDR3 is 16 amino acids. PCR amplification relied on 60 Vbeta primers (plus 13 Jbeta primers). The assay was immunoSEQ multiplex PCR, and TCRdb's table has in-frame clones only and misses some. The table has more than 60,000 clones, 70% to 80% seen once. The chain recombines TRBV7-3 with TRBJ1-1; D possibly corresponds to TRBD1 (5 bases). The source is a young man in good health and CMV-seronegative. Sequencing input: PBMCs. Here the CDR3 reads CASSFDGQVGDTEAFF. The DNA for the CDR3 is TGTGCCAGCAGCTTCGACGGGCAAGTAGGGGACACTGAAGCTTTCTTT.